The present TCR beta chain was sequenced within a study of PD-1 blockade in classical Hodgkin lymphoma. This table comes from immunoSEQ multiplex PCR, and its TCRdb copy is limited to in-frame clones, with some not included. The table includes 20,000 to 25,000 clones, more than 60% detected once. The CDR3 is 17 residues long. The junction had 15 bases not matched to a gene; V was cut back by 4 bases and J by 5 bases. Looked up from germline, CDR1 is MNHEY and CDR2 is SMNVEV (reference sequence). Every one of the patients relapsed after autologous stem cell transplantation (brentuximab vedotin exposure was variable).

The sample in question was peripheral blood mononuclear cells (PBMCs), obtained before the second cycle of nivolumab. This receptor was identified in a human donor with classical Hodgkin lymphoma. The rearrangement uses TRBV27 and TRBJ2-5; 8 bases match TRBD2. CDR3 protein: CASSWVTATGRGETQYF. In DNA form, the CDR3 reads TGTGCCAGCAGTTGGGTCACCGCTACCGGGAGGGGGGAGACCCAGTACTTC.